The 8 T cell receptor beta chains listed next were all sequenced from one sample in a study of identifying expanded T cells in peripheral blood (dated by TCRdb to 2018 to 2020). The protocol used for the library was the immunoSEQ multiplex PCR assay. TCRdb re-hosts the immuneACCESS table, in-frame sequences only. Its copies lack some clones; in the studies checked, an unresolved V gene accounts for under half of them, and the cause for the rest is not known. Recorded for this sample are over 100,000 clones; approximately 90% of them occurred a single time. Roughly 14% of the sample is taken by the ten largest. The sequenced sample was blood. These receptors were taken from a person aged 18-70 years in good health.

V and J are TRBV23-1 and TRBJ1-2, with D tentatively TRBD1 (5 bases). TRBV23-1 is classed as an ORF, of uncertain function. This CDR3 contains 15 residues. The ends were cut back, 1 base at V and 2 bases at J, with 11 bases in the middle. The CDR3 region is CASSQCQGPNYGYTF. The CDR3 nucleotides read TGCGCCAGCAGTCAATGTCAGGGACCAAACTATGGCTACACCTTC.

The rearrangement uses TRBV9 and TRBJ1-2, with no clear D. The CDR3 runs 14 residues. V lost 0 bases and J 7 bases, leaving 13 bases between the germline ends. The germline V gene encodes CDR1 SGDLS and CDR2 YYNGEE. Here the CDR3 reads CASSVESRRGGYTF. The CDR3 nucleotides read TGTGCCAGCAGCGTAGAGTCAAGGCGAGGTGGCTACACCTTC.

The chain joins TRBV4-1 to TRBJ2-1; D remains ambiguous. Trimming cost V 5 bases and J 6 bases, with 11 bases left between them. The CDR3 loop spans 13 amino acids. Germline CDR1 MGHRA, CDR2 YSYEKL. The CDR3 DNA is TGCGCCAGCAGCTGGCTAGACGTCAATGAGCAGTTCTTC. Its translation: CASSWLDVNEQFF.

The CDR3 loop reads CASSSPSGNNEQFF. The CDR3 nucleotides read TGTGCCAGCAGCTCTCCTAGCGGGAACAATGAGCAGTTCTTC. The chain is built from TRBV7-9 and TRBJ2-1; 9 positions match TRBD2. Per germline, CDR1 SEHNR and CDR2 FQNEAQ (reference sequence). After removal of 4 bases from V and 5 bases from J, the junction contained 3 bases not matched to a gene. The CDR3 covers 14 residues.

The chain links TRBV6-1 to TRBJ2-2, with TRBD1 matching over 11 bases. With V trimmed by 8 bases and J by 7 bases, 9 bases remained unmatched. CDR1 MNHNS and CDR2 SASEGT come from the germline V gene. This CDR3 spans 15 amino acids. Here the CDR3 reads CASWTGGATGGELFF. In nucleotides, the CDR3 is TGTGCCAGCTGGACAGGGGGCGCGACGGGCGGGGAGCTGTTTTTT.

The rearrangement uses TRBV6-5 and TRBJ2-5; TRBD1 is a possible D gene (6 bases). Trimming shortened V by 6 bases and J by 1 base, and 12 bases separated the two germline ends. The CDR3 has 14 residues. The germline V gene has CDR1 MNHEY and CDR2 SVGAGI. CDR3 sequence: CASRPSGVQETQYF. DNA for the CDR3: TGTGCCAGCAGGCCTTCAGGGGTCCAAGAGACCCAGTACTTC.

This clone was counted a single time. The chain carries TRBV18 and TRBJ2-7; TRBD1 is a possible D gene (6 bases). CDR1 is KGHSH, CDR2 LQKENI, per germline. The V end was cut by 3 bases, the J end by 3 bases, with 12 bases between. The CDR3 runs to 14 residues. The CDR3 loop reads CASSPRQGGYEQYF. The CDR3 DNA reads TGTGCCAGCTCACCGAGGCAAGGGGGCTACGAGCAGTACTTC.

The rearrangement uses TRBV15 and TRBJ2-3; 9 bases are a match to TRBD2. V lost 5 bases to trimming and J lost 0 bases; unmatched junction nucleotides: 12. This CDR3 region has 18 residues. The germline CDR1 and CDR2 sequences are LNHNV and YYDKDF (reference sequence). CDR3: CATSPRGSGGPSTDTQYF. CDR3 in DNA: TGTGCCACCAGCCCTCGAGGTAGCGGGGGCCCTAGCACAGATACGCAGTATTTT.